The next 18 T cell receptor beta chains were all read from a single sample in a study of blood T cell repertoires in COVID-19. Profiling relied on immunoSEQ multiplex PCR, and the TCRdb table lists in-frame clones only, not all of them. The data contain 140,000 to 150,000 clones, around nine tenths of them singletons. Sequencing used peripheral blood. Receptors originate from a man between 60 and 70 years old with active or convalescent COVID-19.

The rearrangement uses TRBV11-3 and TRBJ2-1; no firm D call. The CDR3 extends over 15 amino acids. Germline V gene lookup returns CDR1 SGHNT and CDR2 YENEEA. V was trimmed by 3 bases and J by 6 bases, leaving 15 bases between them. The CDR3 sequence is CASSFESPPSNEQFF. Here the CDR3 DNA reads TGTGCCAGCAGCTTCGAATCCCCGCCCAGCAATGAGCAGTTCTTC.

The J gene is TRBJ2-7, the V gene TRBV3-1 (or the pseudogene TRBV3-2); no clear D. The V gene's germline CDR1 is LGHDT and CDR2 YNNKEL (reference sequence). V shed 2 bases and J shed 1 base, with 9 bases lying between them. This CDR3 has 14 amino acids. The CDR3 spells CASSQLSTSYEQYF. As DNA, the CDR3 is TGTGCCAGCAGCCAACTGTCGACATCCTACGAGCAGTACTTC.

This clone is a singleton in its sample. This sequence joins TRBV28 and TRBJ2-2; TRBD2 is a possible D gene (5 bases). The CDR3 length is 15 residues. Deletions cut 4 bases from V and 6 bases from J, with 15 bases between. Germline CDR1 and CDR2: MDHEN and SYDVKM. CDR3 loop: CASSSGVIRAGELFF. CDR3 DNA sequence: TGTGCCAGCAGTTCCGGGGTCATTAGGGCCGGGGAGCTGTTTTTT.

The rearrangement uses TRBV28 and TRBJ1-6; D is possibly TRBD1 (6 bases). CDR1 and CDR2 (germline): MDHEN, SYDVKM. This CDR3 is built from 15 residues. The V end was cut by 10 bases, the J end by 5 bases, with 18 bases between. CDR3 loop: CATLASKGDNSPLHF. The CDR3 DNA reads TGTGCCACCCTGGCCAGTAAGGGGGATAATTCACCCCTCCACTTT.

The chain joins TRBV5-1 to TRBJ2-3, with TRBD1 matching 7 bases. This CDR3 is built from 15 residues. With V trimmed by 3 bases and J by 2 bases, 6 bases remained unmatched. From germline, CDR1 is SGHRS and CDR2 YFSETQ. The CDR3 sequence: CASSSSGQITDTQYF. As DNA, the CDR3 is TGCGCCAGCAGCTCCTCGGGACAGATCACAGATACGCAGTATTTT. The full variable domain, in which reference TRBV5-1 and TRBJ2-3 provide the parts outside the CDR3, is KAGVTQTPRYLIKTRGQQVTLSCSPISGHRSVSWYQQTPGQGLQFLFEYFSETQRNKGNFPGRFSGRQFSNSRSEMNVSTLELGDSALYLCASSSSGQITDTQYFGPGTRLTVL.

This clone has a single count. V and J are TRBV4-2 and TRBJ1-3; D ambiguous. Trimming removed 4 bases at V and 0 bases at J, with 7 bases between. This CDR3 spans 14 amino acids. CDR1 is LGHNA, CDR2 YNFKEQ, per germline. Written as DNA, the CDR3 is TGTGCCAGCAGCCCCCGGGGCTCTGGAAACACCATATATTTT. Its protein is CASSPRGSGNTIYF.

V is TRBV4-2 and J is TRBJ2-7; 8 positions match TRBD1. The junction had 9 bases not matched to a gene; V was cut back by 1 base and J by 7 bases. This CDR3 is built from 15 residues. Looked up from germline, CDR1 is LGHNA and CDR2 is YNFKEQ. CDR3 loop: CASSQAPGGGREQYF. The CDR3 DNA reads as TGTGCCAGCAGCCAAGCTCCAGGGGGCGGACGAGAGCAGTACTTC.

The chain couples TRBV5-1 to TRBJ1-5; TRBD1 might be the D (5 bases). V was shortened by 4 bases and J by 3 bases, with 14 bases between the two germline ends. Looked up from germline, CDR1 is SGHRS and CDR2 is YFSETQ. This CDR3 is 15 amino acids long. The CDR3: CASSPTDSSNQPQHF. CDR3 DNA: TGCGCCAGCAGCCCTACCGACAGCTCCAATCAGCCCCAGCATTTT. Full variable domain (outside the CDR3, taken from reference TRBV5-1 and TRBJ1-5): KAGVTQTPRYLIKTRGQQVTLSCSPISGHRSVSWYQQTPGQGLQFLFEYFSETQRNKGNFPGRFSGRQFSNSRSEMNVSTLELGDSALYLCASSPTDSSNQPQHFGDGTRLSIL.

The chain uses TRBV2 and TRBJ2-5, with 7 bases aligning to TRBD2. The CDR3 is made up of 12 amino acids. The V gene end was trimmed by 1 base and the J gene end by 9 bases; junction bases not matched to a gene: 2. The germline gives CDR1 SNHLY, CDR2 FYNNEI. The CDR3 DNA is TGTGCCAGCAGTGAAGGCAGCGGGGCCCAGTACTTC. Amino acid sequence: CASSEGSGAQYF.

CDR3 sequence reads: CASSLGQGTIGELFF. DNA of the CDR3: TGCGCCAGCAGCTTGGGACAGGGTACAATCGGGGAGCTGTTTTTT. The chain combines TRBV5-1 with TRBJ2-2; 7 bases match TRBD1. V shed 0 bases and J 7 bases; nucleotides not matched to a gene: 6. The CDR3 extends over 15 amino acids. Germline V lookup: CDR1 SGHRS, CDR2 YFSETQ.

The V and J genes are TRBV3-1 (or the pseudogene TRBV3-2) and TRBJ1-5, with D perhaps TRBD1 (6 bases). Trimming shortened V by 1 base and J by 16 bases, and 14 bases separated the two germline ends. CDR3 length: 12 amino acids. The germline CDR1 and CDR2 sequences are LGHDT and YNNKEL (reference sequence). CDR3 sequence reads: CASSQVQGRDHF. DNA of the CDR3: TGTGCCAGCAGCCAAGTGCAGGGGAGGGATCATTTT.

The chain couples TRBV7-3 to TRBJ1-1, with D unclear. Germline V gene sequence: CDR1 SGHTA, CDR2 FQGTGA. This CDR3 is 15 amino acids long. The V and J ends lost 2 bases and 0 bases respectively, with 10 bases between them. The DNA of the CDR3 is TGTGCCAGCAGCTTACGGGTAGGCCTGAACACTGAAGCTTTCTTT. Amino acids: CASSLRVGLNTEAFF.

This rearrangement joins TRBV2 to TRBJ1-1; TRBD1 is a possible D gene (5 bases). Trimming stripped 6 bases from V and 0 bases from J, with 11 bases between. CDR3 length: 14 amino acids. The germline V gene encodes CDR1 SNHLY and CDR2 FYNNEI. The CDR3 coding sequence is TGTGCCAGCAGGAGACAGCACATGAACACTGAAGCTTTCTTT. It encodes CASRRQHMNTEAFF.

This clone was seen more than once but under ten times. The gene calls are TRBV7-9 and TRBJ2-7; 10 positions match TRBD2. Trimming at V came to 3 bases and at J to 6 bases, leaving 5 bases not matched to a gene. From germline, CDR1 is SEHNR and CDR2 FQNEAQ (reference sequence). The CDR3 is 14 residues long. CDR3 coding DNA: TGTGCCAGCAGCTTCGGGCTAGCGGGAGCCGAGCAGTACTTC. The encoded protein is CASSFGLAGAEQYF.

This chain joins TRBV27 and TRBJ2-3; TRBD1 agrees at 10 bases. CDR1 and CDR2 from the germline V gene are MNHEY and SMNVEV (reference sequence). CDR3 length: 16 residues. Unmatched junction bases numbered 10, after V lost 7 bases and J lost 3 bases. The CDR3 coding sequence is TGTGCCAGCACCAGGTTAAAGGGACAGGGGACAGATACGCAGTATTTT. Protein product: CASTRLKGQGTDTQYF.

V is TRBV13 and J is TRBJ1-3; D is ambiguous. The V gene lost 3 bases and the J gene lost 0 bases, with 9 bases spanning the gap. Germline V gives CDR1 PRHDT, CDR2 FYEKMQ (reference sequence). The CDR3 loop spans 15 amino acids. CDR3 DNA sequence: TGTGCCAGCAGCTTCTATACCTACTCTGGAAACACCATATATTTT. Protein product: CASSFYTYSGNTIYF.

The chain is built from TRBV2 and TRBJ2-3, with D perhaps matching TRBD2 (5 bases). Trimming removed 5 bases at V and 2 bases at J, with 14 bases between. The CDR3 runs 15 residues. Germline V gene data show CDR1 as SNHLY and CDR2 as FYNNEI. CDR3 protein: CASSPSPVPTDTQYF. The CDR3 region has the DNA TGTGCCAGCAGTCCTAGCCCTGTTCCCACAGATACGCAGTATTTT.

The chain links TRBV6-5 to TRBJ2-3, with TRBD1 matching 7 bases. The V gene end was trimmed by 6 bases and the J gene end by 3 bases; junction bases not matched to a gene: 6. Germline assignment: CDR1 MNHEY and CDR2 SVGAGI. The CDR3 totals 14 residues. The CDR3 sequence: CASSNHRGTDTQYF. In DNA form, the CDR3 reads TGTGCCAGCAGCAACCACAGGGGAACAGATACGCAGTATTTT.